Below are 22 T cell receptor beta chains sequenced from a single sample in a study of Ad26.COV2.S vaccination and SARS-CoV-2 variants. Treatment given: around 19 received Ad26.COV2.S at low or high dose, single or two shots; several received placebo; per-sample allocation not given. Collection of the samples took place on day 63 after the first injection of vaccine or placebo. Profiling relied on immunoSEQ multiplex PCR, and the TCRdb table lists in-frame clones only, not all of them. The table lists 400,000 to 450,000 clones, around 90% of them singletons. The sequences come from peripheral blood, collected in a trial of Ad26.COV2.S vaccine versus placebo. The receptors here all came from a person aged 18-60 years who received the Ad26.COV2.S COVID-19 vaccine or a placebo.

This clone was seen a handful of times. This sample includes further DNA sequences coding for the same CDR3. The V and J genes are TRBV18 and TRBJ2-1; D might be TRBD1 (6 bases). This CDR3 comprises 11 residues. Germline V gives CDR1 KGHSH, CDR2 LQKENI. Trimming shortened V by 6 bases and J by 10 bases, and 10 bases separated the two germline ends. CDR3 sequence (DNA): TGTGCCAGCTCGTCTGGGGGCGAGCAGTTCTTC. Translation: CASSSGGEQFF.

This rearrangement joins TRBV5-1 to TRBJ1-6; D gene ambiguous. This CDR3 contains 16 residues. Trimming stripped 4 bases from V and 8 bases from J, with 19 bases between. Per the germline V gene, CDR1 is SGHRS and CDR2 is YFSETQ. CDR3 coding DNA: TGCGCCAGCAGCCCCGTTTCAGGCGGGGTTCATTCACCCCTCCACTTT. Translating gives CASSPVSGGVHSPLHF. Full variable domain (remainder filled in from reference TRBV5-1 and TRBJ1-6): KAGVTQTPRYLIKTRGQQVTLSCSPISGHRSVSWYQQTPGQGLQFLFEYFSETQRNKGNFPGRFSGRQFSNSRSEMNVSTLELGDSALYLCASSPVSGGVHSPLHFGNGTRLTVT.

The CDR3 is CASSLYVTSDNEQFF. CDR3 nucleotides: TGTGCCAGCAGCTTATATGTCACTAGCGATAATGAGCAGTTCTTC. The chain combines TRBV7-6 with TRBJ2-1, with 7 bases lining up with TRBD2. V shed 2 bases, J shed 7 bases, and the junction held 8 bases outside the gene matches. This CDR3 comprises 15 residues. Germline loops: CDR1 SGHVS, CDR2 FNYEAQ.

The chain combines TRBV18 with TRBJ1-4; D not resolved. The CDR3 spans 14 residues. With 4 bases removed from V and 3 bases from J, the gap between germline ends came to 9 bases. Germline V gives CDR1 KGHSH, CDR2 LQKENI. CDR3 bases: TGTGCCAGCTCACGGGCAGCTGCTAATGAAAAACTGTTTTTT. Amino acid sequence: CASSRAAANEKLFF.

V and J are TRBV27 and TRBJ2-5, with TRBD2 matching over 10 bases. Germline V gene data show CDR1 as MNHEY and CDR2 as SMNVEV (reference sequence). The CDR3 extends over 16 amino acids. V shed 3 bases, J shed 3 bases, and the junction held 7 bases outside the gene matches. In nucleotides, the CDR3 is TGTGCCAGCAGTTTTTTCCAGCGGGAGGGCAAAGAGACCCAGTACTTC. Amino acids: CASSFFQREGKETQYF.

The J gene is TRBJ1-5, the V gene TRBV7-2; D possibly corresponds to TRBD1 (5 bases). V was pared by 1 base and J by 1 base, with 11 bases between. There are 16 residues in the CDR3. Germline V gene sequence: CDR1 SGHTA, CDR2 FQGNSA. CDR3 bases: TGTGCCAGCAGCTTAGGGACATTTTCAAGCAATCAGCCCCAGCATTTT. Protein sequence: CASSLGTFSSNQPQHF.

This chain links TRBV6-2 or TRBV6-3 with TRBJ2-1, with no clear D. V lost 0 bases to trimming and J lost 4 bases, with 7 bases between them. The CDR3 extends over 14 amino acids. In germline, CDR1 is MNHEY, CDR2 SVGEGT. Here the CDR3 reads CASSYSAGYNEQFF. Here the CDR3 DNA reads TGTGCCAGCAGTTACTCTGCTGGATACAATGAGCAGTTCTTC.

This rearrangement joins TRBV10-3 to TRBJ2-2, with 9 bases identical to TRBD2. The trim removed 5 bases at V and 5 bases at J, leaving 6 bases unmatched. The CDR3 runs 15 residues. Germline V lookup: CDR1 ENHRY, CDR2 SYGVKD. In nucleotides, the CDR3 is TGTGCCATCAGTCGACTAGCGGAGGGTACCGGGGAGCTGTTTTTT. It specifies CAISRLAEGTGELFF.

This sequence joins TRBV5-8 and TRBJ1-6, with 8 bases lining up with TRBD1. This CDR3 region has 15 residues. V lost 10 bases to trimming and J lost 7 bases; unmatched junction nucleotides: 13. CDR1 and CDR2 from the germline V gene are SGHTS and YDEGEE. CDR3 residues: CASGPDRGKNSPLHF. The DNA of the CDR3 is TGTGCCTCCGGCCCCGACAGGGGCAAAAATTCACCCCTCCACTTT.

V usage is TRBV21-1 and J usage is TRBJ2-3; the DNA was not compared with TRBD1, the D call given in the table. TRBV21-1 is labeled a pseudogene. This CDR3 contains 16 residues. The CDR3, as DNA: TGTGCCAGCAGCAAAGTGGCGGAGACAGGTCGAGATACGCAGTATTTT. It yields the protein CASSKVAETGRDTQYF.

CDR3 in DNA: TGTGCCAGCAAGCGCGGGAGAAGGTACGAGCAGTACTTC. This translates into CASKRGRRYEQYF. The chain is built from TRBV28 and TRBJ2-7; TRBD2 matches at 7 bases. The CDR3 covers 13 residues. Germline CDR1 and CDR2: MDHEN and SYDVKM. Trimming removed 7 bases from V and 4 bases from J; junction bases left unmatched: 7.

The sample holds one count of this clone. The chain links TRBV30 to TRBJ1-4; D is unclear. Between the trimmed V and J ends, which lost 3 bases and 7 bases, there was a span of 12 bases. Germline V gene data show CDR1 as GTSNPN and CDR2 as SVGIG (reference sequence). The CDR3 contains 13 residues. The CDR3 is CAWRTSRPEKLFF. The DNA for the CDR3 is TGTGCCTGGAGAACCTCACGTCCTGAAAAACTGTTTTTT.

This clone occurred a few times. The rearrangement joins TRBV6-2 or TRBV6-3 to TRBJ2-5; 7 nucleotides align to TRBD1. The J segment lost 4 bases and the V segment lost 5 bases, leaving 10 bases of the junction unmatched. CDR3 size: 15 residues. CDR1 and CDR2 from the germline V gene are MNHEY and SVGEGT. CDR3 loop: CASSPLRQGRETQYF. In DNA form, the CDR3 reads TGTGCCAGCAGTCCCCTAAGACAGGGACGAGAGACCCAGTACTTC.

The gene calls are TRBV7-2 and TRBJ2-7; a weak D match, TRBD2 (5 bases). Trimming left V 3 bases short and J 4 bases short, with 13 bases between. The CDR3 totals 14 residues. Germline assignment: CDR1 SGHTA and CDR2 FQGNSA. The CDR3, as DNA: TGTGCCAGCAGCTTCGCCAGCGGCACTTACGAGCAGTACTTC. Translated: CASSFASGTYEQYF.

J is TRBJ1-1 and V is TRBV19; TRBD1 agrees at 8 bases. Trimming at V came to 1 base and at J to 6 bases, leaving 10 bases not matched to a gene. The CDR3 consists of 16 residues. CDR1 and CDR2 from the germline V gene are LNHDA and SQIVND (reference sequence). The CDR3: CASSIGPGTGKAEAFF. The DNA for the CDR3 is TGTGCCAGTAGTATAGGTCCCGGGACAGGAAAGGCTGAAGCTTTCTTT.

The V gene is TRBV7-2, the J gene TRBJ2-5; TRBD1 matches at 7 bases. Germline loops: CDR1 SGHTA, CDR2 FQGNSA. V gave up 6 bases and J gave up 3 bases; unmatched junction bases: 4. This CDR3 is built from 13 residues. CDR3 in amino acids: CASSRQGEETQYF. The CDR3 coding sequence is TGTGCCAGCAGTAGACAGGGTGAAGAGACCCAGTACTTC.

The gene calls are TRBV2 and TRBJ1-1; the D is unclear. Germline lookup yields CDR1 SNHLY and CDR2 FYNNEI. The V gene lost 4 bases and the J gene lost 0 bases, with 9 bases spanning the gap. The CDR3 totals 14 residues. The CDR3 region has the DNA TGTGCCAGCAGTGTAATAAGTCTGAACACTGAAGCTTTCTTT. Protein sequence: CASSVISLNTEAFF. The entire variable domain, with the rest obtained from reference TRBV2 and TRBJ1-1, is as follows: EPEVTQTPSHQVTQMGQEVILRCVPISNHLYFYWYRQILGQKVEFLVSFYNNEISEKSEIFDDQFSVERPDGSNFTLKIRSTKLEDSAMYFCASSVISLNTEAFFGQGTRLTVV.

V is TRBV7-9 and J is TRBJ2-3; unclear D gene. The CDR3 runs 12 residues. The germline CDR1 and CDR2 sequences are SEHNR and FQNEAQ (reference sequence). V was clipped by 1 base and J by 4 bases, with 3 bases between them. In DNA form, the CDR3 reads TGTGCCAGCAGCTTAGACTCAGATACGCAGTATTTT. Translating it yields CASSLDSDTQYF. The full variable domain, rest sourced from reference TRBV7-9 and TRBJ2-3, is DTGVSQNPRHKITKRGQNVTFRCDPISEHNRLYWYRQTLGQGPEFLTYFQNEAQLEKSRLLSDRFSAERPKGSFSTLEIQRTEQGDSAMYLCASSLDSDTQYFGPGTRLTVL.

The chain couples TRBV5-8 to TRBJ1-5, with D perhaps TRBD1 (6 bases). The CDR3 totals 16 residues. The germline CDR1 and CDR2 sequences are SGHTS and YDEGEE. Trimming cost V 0 bases and J 6 bases, with 16 bases left between them. The CDR3, as DNA: TGTGCCAGCAGCTTGGGGCGATGGACAGCGCTTCAGCCCCAGCATTTT. This sequence encodes CASSLGRWTALQPQHF.

This clone was counted a single time. This rearrangement joins TRBV7-9 to TRBJ2-1; TRBD2 might be the D (6 bases). Germline-derived CDR1 and CDR2 are SEHNR and FQNEAQ (reference sequence). This CDR3 is built from 17 residues. Trimming cost V 5 bases and J 9 bases, with 26 bases left between them. Here the CDR3 reads CASSPRPAGRRQGEQFF. CDR3 nucleotides: TGTGCCAGCAGCCCCCGGCCTGCGGGGCGGCGGCAGGGTGAGCAGTTCTTC.

The chain combines TRBV5-1 with TRBJ1-2; no definite D call. CDR1 is SGHRS and CDR2 is YFSETQ in the germline V gene. The V and J ends lost 0 bases and 3 bases respectively, with 6 bases between them. The CDR3 consists of 13 residues. CDR3 sequence reads: CASSLEGYYGYTF. The CDR3 nucleotides are TGCGCCAGCAGCTTGGAAGGCTACTATGGCTACACCTTC.

J is TRBJ2-1 and V is TRBV6-2 or TRBV6-3; tentatively, D is TRBD2 (6 bases). Germline V gene lookup returns CDR1 MNHEY and CDR2 SVGEGT. The ends were cut back, 2 bases at V and 5 bases at J, with 16 bases in the middle. CDR3 length equals 16 residues. CDR3 in amino acids: CASSYGVAEYDNEQFF. In DNA form, the CDR3 reads TGTGCCAGCAGTTACGGCGTAGCGGAGTACGACAATGAGCAGTTCTTC.